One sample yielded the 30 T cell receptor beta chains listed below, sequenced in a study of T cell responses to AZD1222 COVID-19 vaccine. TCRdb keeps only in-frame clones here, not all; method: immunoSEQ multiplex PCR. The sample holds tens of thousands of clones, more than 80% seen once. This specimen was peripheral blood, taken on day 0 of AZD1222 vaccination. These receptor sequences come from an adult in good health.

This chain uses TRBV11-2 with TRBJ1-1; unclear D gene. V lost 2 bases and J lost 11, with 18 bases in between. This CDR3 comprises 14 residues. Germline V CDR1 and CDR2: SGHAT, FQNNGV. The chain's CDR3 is CASSLNRPSRVAFF. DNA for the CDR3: TGTGCCAGCAGCTTAAACCGGCCCTCCCGGGTCGCTTTCTTT.

CDR3 sequence: CASRLGGPGRGGYTF. CDR3 coding DNA: TGTGCCAGCAGACTCGGTGGGCCGGGGCGGGGAGGCTACACCTTC. The chain couples TRBV21-1 to TRBJ1-2. TRBV21-1 represents a pseudogene. The CDR3 has 15 residues.

The CDR3 nucleotides read TGTGCCAGCAGCTCGCAGGGGGAGTGGCACCTCGGCTACACCTTC. Translation gives CASSSQGEWHLGYTF. The chain couples TRBV7-9 to TRBJ1-2; the match to TRBD1 covers 7 bases. Trimming took 4 bases from V and 8 from J; bases not matched to a gene: 13. Germline CDR1 and CDR2: SEHNR and FQNEAQ (reference sequence). The CDR3 is 15 amino acids.

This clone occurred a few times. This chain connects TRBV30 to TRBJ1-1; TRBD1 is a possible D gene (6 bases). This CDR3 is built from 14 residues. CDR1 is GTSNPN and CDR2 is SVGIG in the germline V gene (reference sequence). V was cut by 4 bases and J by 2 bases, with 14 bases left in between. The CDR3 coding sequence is TGTGCCTGGACTCATGGCAGGGGAAACACTGAAGCTTTCTTT. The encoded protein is CAWTHGRGNTEAFF.

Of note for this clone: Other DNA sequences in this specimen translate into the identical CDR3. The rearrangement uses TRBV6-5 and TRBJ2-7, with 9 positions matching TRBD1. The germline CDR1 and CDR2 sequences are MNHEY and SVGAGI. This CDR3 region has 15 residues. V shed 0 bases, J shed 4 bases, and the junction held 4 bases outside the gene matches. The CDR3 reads CASSYSGTGIYEQYF. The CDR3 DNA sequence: TGTGCCAGCAGTTACTCGGGGACAGGGATTTACGAGCAGTACTTC.

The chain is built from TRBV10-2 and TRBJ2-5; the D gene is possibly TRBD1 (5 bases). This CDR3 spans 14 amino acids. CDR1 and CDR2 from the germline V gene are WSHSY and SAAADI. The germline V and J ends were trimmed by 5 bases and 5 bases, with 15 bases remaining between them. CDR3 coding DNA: TGCGCCAGCAGTTTTGGGGCGTCAACGGAGACCCAGTACTTC. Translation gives CASSFGASTETQYF.

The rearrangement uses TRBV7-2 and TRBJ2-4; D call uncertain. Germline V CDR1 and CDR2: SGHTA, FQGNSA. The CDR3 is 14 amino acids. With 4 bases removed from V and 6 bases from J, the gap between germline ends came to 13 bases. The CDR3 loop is CASSSRTERNIQYF. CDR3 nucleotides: TGTGCCAGCAGCTCCAGAACGGAAAGAAACATTCAGTACTTC.

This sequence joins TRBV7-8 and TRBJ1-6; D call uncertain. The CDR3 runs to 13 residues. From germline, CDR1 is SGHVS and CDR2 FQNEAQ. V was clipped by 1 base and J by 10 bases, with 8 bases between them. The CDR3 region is CASSLVQDSPLHF. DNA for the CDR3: TGTGCCAGCAGCTTAGTTCAGGACTCACCCCTCCACTTT.

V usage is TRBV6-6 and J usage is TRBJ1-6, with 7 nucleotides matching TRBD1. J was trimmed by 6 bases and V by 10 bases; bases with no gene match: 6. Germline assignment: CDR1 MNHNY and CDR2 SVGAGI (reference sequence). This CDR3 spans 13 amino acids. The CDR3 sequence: CATRQGLNSPLHF. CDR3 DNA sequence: TGTGCCACCAGACAGGGACTTAATTCACCCCTCCACTTT.

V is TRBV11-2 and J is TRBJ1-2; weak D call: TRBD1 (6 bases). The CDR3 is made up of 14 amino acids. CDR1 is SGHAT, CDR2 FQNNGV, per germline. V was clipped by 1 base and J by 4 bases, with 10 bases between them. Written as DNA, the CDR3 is TGTGCCAGCAGCTTAGCAGGGGTCGGCTATGGCTACACCTTC. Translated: CASSLAGVGYGYTF.

CDR3 bases: TGTGCCAGCAGCCACCCGTCAGTCTCTGGAAACACCATATATTTT. This gives the protein CASSHPSVSGNTIYF. This chain links TRBV7-9 with TRBJ1-3; no reliable D call. Germline assignment: CDR1 SEHNR and CDR2 FQNEAQ (reference sequence). V shed 5 bases and J shed 0 bases, with 11 bases lying between them. The CDR3 totals 15 residues.

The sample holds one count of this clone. The CDR3 nucleotides are TGTGCCAGCAGCCAAGAGTGGGCCTCTTTCACAGATACGCAGTATTTT. It translates to CASSQEWASFTDTQYF. The rearrangement links TRBV3-1 (or the pseudogene TRBV3-2) to TRBJ2-3; D gene uncertain. This CDR3 spans 16 amino acids. Germline-derived CDR1 and CDR2 are LGHDT and YNNKEL (reference sequence). The germline V and J ends were trimmed by 0 bases and 2 bases, with 12 bases remaining between them.

CDR3 residues: CASSLTHNTEAFF. The CDR3 coding sequence is TGTGCCAGCAGCTTGACTCATAACACTGAAGCTTTCTTT. This sequence joins TRBV11-1 and TRBJ1-1; no reliable D call. Between the trimmed V and J ends, which lost 3 bases and 2 bases, there was a span of 7 bases. From germline, CDR1 is SGHAT and CDR2 FQDESV (reference sequence). The length of the CDR3 is 13 residues.

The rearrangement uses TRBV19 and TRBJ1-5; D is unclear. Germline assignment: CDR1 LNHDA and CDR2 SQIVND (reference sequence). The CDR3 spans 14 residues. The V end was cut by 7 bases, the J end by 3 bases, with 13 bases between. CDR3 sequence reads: CASNFDIVNQPQHF. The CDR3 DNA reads TGTGCCAGTAATTTCGACATAGTCAATCAGCCCCAGCATTTT.

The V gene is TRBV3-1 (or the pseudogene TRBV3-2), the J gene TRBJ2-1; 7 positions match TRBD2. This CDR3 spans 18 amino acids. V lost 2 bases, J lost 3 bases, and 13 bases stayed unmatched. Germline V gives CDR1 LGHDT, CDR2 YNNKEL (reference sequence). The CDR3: CASSQLYRWEGIYNEQFF. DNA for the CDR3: TGTGCCAGCAGCCAACTCTATCGGTGGGAGGGAATCTACAATGAGCAGTTCTTC.

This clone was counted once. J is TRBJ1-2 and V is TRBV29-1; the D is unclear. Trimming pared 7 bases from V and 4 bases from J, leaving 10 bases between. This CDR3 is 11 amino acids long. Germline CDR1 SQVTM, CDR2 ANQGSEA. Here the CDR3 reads CSARGSYGYTF. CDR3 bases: TGCAGCGCCAGAGGGAGCTATGGCTACACCTTC.

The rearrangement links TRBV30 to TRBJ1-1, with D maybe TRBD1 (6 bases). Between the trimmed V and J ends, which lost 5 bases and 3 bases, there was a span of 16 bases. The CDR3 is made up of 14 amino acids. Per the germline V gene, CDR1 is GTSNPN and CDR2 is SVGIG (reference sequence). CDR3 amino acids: CAWYEGVGDTEAFF. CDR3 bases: TGTGCCTGGTATGAGGGGGTTGGAGACACTGAAGCTTTCTTT.

CDR3 coding DNA: TGTGCCAGCTCACCTCTCGACAGGCCGAGGGATACCCTCCACTTT. Residues: CASSPLDRPRDTLHF. The chain carries TRBV18 and TRBJ1-6; a possible D gene is TRBD1 (6 bases). V was pared by 3 bases and J by 14 bases, with 20 bases between. The germline CDR1 and CDR2 sequences are KGHSH and LQKENI. The CDR3 has 15 amino acids.

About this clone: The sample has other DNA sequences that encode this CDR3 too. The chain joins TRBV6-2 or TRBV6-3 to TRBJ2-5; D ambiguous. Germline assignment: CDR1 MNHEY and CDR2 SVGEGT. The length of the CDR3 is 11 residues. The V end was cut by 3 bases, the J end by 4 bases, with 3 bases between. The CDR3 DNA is TGTGCCAGCAGTTATCCAGAGACCCAGTACTTC. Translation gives CASSYPETQYF.

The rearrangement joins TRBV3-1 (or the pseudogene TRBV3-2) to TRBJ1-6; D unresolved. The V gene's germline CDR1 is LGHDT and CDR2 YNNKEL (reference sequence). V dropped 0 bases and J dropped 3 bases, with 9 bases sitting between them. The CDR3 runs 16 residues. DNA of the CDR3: TGTGCCAGCAGCCAAGAGGGAGTTTACTATAATTCACCCCTCCACTTT. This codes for CASSQEGVYYNSPLHF.

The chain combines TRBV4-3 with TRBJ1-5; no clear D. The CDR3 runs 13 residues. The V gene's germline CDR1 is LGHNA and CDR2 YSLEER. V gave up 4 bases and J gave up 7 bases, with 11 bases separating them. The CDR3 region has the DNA TGCGCCAGCAGCCTGGGGTATGGGCAGCCCCAGCATTTT. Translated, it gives CASSLGYGQPQHF.

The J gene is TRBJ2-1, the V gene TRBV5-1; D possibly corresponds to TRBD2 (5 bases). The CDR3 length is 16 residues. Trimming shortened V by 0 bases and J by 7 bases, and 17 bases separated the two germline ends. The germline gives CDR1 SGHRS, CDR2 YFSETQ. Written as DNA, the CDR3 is TGCGCCAGCAGCTTGGGAACGGGAATGGCGGAGAATGAGCAGTTCTTC. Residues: CASSLGTGMAENEQFF.

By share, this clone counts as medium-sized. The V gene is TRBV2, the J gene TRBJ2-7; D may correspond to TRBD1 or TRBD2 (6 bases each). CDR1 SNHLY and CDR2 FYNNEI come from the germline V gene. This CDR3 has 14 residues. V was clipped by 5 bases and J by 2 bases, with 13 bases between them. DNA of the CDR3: TGTGCCAGCAGTAGGGGGGCTCGGCCCTACGAGCAGTACTTC. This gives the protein CASSRGARPYEQYF.

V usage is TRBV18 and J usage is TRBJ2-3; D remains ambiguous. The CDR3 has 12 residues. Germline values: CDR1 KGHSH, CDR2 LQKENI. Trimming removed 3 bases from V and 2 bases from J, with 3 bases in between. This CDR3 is CASSPSTDTQYF. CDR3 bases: TGTGCCAGCTCACCCTCCACAGATACGCAGTATTTT.

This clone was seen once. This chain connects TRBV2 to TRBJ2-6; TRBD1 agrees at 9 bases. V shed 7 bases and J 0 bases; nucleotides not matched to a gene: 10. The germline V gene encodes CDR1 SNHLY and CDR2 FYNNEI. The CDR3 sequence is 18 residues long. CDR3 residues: CASILPRTGDSGANVLTF. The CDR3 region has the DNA TGTGCCAGCATCCTACCGAGGACAGGGGACTCTGGGGCCAACGTCCTGACTTTC. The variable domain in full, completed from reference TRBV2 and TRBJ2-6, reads EPEVTQTPSHQVTQMGQEVILRCVPISNHLYFYWYRQILGQKVEFLVSFYNNEISEKSEIFDDQFSVERPDGSNFTLKIRSTKLEDSAMYFCASILPRTGDSGANVLTFGAGSRLTVL.

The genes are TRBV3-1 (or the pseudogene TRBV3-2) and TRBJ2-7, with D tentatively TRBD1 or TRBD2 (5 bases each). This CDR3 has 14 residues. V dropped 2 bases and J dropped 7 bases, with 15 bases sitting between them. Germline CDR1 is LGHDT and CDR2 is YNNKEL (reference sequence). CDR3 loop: CASSQTGTPIEQYF. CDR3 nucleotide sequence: TGTGCCAGCAGCCAAACCGGGACGCCGATAGAGCAGTACTTC.

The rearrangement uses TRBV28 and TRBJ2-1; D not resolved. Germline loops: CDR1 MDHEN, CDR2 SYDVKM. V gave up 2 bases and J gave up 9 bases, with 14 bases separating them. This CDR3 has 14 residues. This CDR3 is CASSLLSLRSEQFF. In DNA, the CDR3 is TGTGCCAGCAGTTTACTCAGTCTTAGAAGTGAGCAGTTCTTC. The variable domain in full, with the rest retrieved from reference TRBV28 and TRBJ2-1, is DVKVTQSSRYLVKRTGEKVFLECVQDMDHENMFWYRQDPGLGLRLIYFSYDVKMKEKGDIPEGYSVSREKKERFSLILESASTNQTSMYLCASSLLSLRSEQFFGPGTRLTVL.

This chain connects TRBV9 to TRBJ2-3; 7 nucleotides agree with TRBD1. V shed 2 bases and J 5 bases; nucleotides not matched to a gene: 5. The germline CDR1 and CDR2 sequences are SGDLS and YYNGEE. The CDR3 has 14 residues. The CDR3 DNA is TGTGCCAGCAGCGTTGCTTACAGGGGAGATACGCAGTATTTT. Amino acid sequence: CASSVAYRGDTQYF.

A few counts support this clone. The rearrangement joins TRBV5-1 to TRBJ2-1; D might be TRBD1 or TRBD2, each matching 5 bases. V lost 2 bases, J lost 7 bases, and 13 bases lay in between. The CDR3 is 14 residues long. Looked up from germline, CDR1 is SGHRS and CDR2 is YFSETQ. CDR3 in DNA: TGCGCCAGCAGCTTTAGTCTAGCAGGGAATGAGCAGTTCTTC. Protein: CASSFSLAGNEQFF.

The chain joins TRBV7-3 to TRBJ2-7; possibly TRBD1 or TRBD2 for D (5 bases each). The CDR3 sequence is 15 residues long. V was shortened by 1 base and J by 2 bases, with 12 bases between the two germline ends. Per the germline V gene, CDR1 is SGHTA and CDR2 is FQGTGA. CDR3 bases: TGTGCCAGCAGCTTAATGGCAGGGAGTACCTACGAGCAGTACTTC. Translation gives CASSLMAGSTYEQYF. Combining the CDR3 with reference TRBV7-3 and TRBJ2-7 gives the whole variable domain GAGVSQTPSNKVTEKGKYVELRCDPISGHTALYWYRQSLGQGPEFLIYFQGTGAADDSGLPNDRFFAVRPEGSVSTLKIQRTERGDSAVYLCASSLMAGSTYEQYFGPGTRLTVT.